This T cell receptor (beta chain) was captured by sequencing in a study of blood T cell repertoires in COVID-19. Study background: Samples came from the United States, Italy and Spain, spanning acute and convalescent COVID-19. The cDNA or gDNA used as material had been derived from T cells, B-cell-depleted T cells, or PBMCs.

This CDR3 has 18 amino acids. Germline CDR1 SGHNT, CDR2 YYREEE (reference sequence). The J segment lost 2 bases and the V segment lost 0 bases, leaving 12 bases of the junction unmatched. Enrollment of patients from Seattle took place during active infection, with longitudinal follow-up. Original handling: Reference gene primer amplification gave nucleated cell count estimates. Assay used: immunoSEQ multiplex PCR; TCRdb lists only in-frame clones, some missing. The V and J calls and clone size are taken from that table; D and trimming were inferred from the DNA. The profile shows 300,000 to 400,000 clones, about 87% of them singletons.

The rearrangement uses TRBV5-4 and TRBJ2-7; 9 nucleotides align to TRBD2. The source is a woman between 45 and 65 years old with COVID-19, enrolled during active disease. Sample: peripheral blood. The chain's CDR3 is CASSLGASGNRGTYEQYF. In DNA, the CDR3 is TGTGCCAGCAGCTTGGGGGCTAGCGGGAACCGGGGAACCTACGAGCAGTACTTC.